This entry is about one T cell receptor (beta chain). This record belongs to a study of blood T cell repertoires in COVID-19. About the research overall: The cDNA or gDNA used as material had been derived from T cells, B-cell-depleted T cells, or PBMCs.

Assay used: immunoSEQ multiplex PCR; TCRdb lists only in-frame clones, some missing. Of 55,000 to 75,000 clones listed, 85% to 90% are singletons. CDR3 length: 16 residues. Input material: peripheral blood. This TCR was recovered from a man in his fifties or sixties with active COVID-19. V gene TRBV21-1 combines with J gene TRBJ1-1. TRBV21-1 is marked as a pseudogene. The CDR3 DNA is TGTGCCAGCAATTTAGGGGGCGGGAGGATGAACACTGAAGCTTTCTTT. As protein: CASNLGGGRMNTEAFF.